The 26 T cell receptor beta chains below were found in one sample sequenced in a study of blood T cell repertoires in COVID-19. Produced via immunoSEQ multiplex PCR; TCRdb's table is partial and in-frame only. The table has about 41,000 clones, around 83% seen once; the top ten hold about 43%. The sequenced material came from peripheral blood. These receptors were collected from a woman of 80 years or more with active or convalescent COVID-19.

The V and J genes are TRBV19 and TRBJ2-2, with 10 bases matching TRBD2. Losses at the gene ends were 8 bases for V and 0 bases for J; bases not matched to a gene: 9. The CDR3 totals 17 residues. Per germline, CDR1 LNHDA and CDR2 SQIVND (reference sequence). The CDR3 loop reads CASHSRTSGPNTGELFF. The CDR3 bases are TGTGCCAGTCATTCTAGGACTAGCGGACCGAACACCGGGGAGCTGTTTTTT.

The chain links TRBV2 to TRBJ2-3, with 10 bases aligning to TRBD2. The junction had 6 bases not matched to a gene; V was cut back by 4 bases and J by 2 bases. Germline-derived CDR1 and CDR2 are SNHLY and FYNNEI. The CDR3 loop spans 16 amino acids. This CDR3 is CASSVGTSGNTDTQYF. The CDR3 nucleotides are TGTGCCAGCAGTGTGGGTACTAGCGGGAACACAGATACGCAGTATTTT.

The chain recombines TRBV27 with TRBJ2-5; 15 nucleotides line up with TRBD2. CDR1 MNHEY and CDR2 SMNVEV come from the germline V gene (reference sequence). V lost 2 bases and J lost 4; bases outside the gene matches: 14. The CDR3 has 20 residues. The CDR3 nucleotides are TGTGCCAGCAGTTTAAACGTCCCGGGACTAGCGGGAGGTTATCGAGAGACCCAGTACTTC. Its protein product is CASSLNVPGLAGGYRETQYF.

This clone was detected once. The CDR3 region has the DNA TGTGCCAGCAGTTTACAGGGGCCTCGACAGGAAGCTTTCTTT. This encodes CASSLQGPRQEAFF. The chain employs TRBV28 and TRBJ1-1, with TRBD1 as a possible D gene (6 bases). CDR1 and CDR2 from the germline V gene are MDHEN and SYDVKM. This CDR3 region has 14 residues. Trimming removed 2 bases from V and 8 bases from J, with 15 bases in between.

The table lists this clone with a count of one. The chain recombines TRBV9 with TRBJ1-6; the D is unclear. There are 14 residues in the CDR3. Trimming shortened V by 4 bases and J by 7 bases, and 12 bases separated the two germline ends. Per germline, CDR1 SGDLS and CDR2 YYNGEE. The CDR3 DNA follows: TGTGCCAGCAGCACGAATCGAGCAAATTCACCCCTCCACTTT. Encoded protein: CASSTNRANSPLHF.

V usage is TRBV18 and J usage is TRBJ1-1, with TRBD1 as a possible D gene (6 bases). The germline V and J ends were trimmed by 5 bases and 3 bases, with 10 bases remaining between them. The CDR3 loop spans 13 amino acids. Per germline, CDR1 KGHSH and CDR2 LQKENI. The CDR3 bases are TGTGCCAGCTCAAACAGGGACGACACTGAAGCTTTCTTT. Translated: CASSNRDDTEAFF.

The V gene is TRBV4-1, the J gene TRBJ1-5; D unclear. Germline V gene data show CDR1 as MGHRA and CDR2 as YSYEKL. This CDR3 spans 20 amino acids. V dropped 2 bases and J dropped 0 bases, with 23 bases sitting between them. The CDR3 region is CASSQPDQVKSLNSNQPQHF. CDR3 nucleotides: TGCGCCAGCAGCCAACCAGACCAGGTCAAAAGTCTTAATAGCAATCAGCCCCAGCATTTT.

In this sample, this clone turned up once. The genes are TRBV5-1 and TRBJ1-2; possibly TRBD1 for D (5 bases). CDR1 and CDR2 (germline): SGHRS, YFSETQ. The CDR3 runs to 16 residues. The V end was cut by 0 bases, the J end by 2 bases, with 14 bases between. The CDR3: CASSLAAGPSNYGYTF. CDR3 DNA sequence: TGCGCCAGCAGCTTGGCCGCGGGGCCATCAAACTATGGCTACACCTTC.

The J gene is TRBJ2-1, the V gene TRBV7-9, with 12 bases that match TRBD2. Germline CDR1 is SEHNR and CDR2 is FQNEAQ (reference sequence). This CDR3 has 17 amino acids. V gave up 5 bases and J gave up 8 bases; unmatched junction bases: 13. The CDR3 sequence: CASSPIMTSGSRDEQFF. CDR3 sequence (DNA): TGTGCCAGCAGCCCGATAATGACTAGCGGGAGTAGGGATGAGCAGTTCTTC.

This clone has only a few counts. This chain joins TRBV11-3 and TRBJ2-5, with TRBD1 identical over 7 bases. J lost 2 bases, V lost 6 bases, and 6 bases had no gene match. The CDR3 extends over 14 amino acids. The germline V gene encodes CDR1 SGHNT and CDR2 YENEEA. Written as DNA, the CDR3 is TGTGCCAGCAGTGAGCTGGGACAGCAAGAGACCCAGTACTTC. This codes for CASSELGQQETQYF.

The V and J genes are TRBV27 and TRBJ1-1; D not certain. Germline CDR1 and CDR2: MNHEY and SMNVEV (reference sequence). The CDR3 runs to 13 residues. Trimming left V 5 bases short and J 0 bases short, with 7 bases between. DNA of the CDR3: TGTGCCAGCAGTGGACTGATGAACACTGAAGCTTTCTTT. Its protein product is CASSGLMNTEAFF.

This clone was seen a few times. This chain links TRBV6-6 with TRBJ2-7; 13 bases align to TRBD2. V gave up 6 bases and J gave up 0 bases; unmatched junction bases: 5. Germline assignment: CDR1 MNHNY and CDR2 SVGAGI (reference sequence). CDR3 length: 16 amino acids. This CDR3 reads CASRSGTSGDSYEQYF. The CDR3 DNA reads TGTGCCAGCAGAAGTGGGACTAGCGGGGACTCCTACGAGCAGTACTTC.

Judged by abundance, this clone is medium-sized. The V gene is TRBV5-5, the J gene TRBJ1-1; TRBD1 might be the D (5 bases). In germline, CDR1 is SGHKS, CDR2 YYEKEE (reference sequence). The CDR3 has 13 amino acids. Trimming took 1 base from V and 8 from J, leaving 12 bases between them. The CDR3 DNA sequence: TGTGCCAGCAGCTTGATTATGACAGAAGAAGCTTTCTTT. It codes for CASSLIMTEEAFF.

The chain is built from TRBV11-3 and TRBJ2-1; no definite D call. Trimming took off 0 bases at V and 6 bases at J, with 15 bases between the two ends. There are 16 residues in the CDR3. Germline values: CDR1 SGHNT, CDR2 YENEEA. The CDR3 DNA follows: TGTGCCAGCAGCTTAGATGGTAGGAGTAGGCGCAATGAGCAGTTCTTC. It yields the protein CASSLDGRSRRNEQFF.

The V gene is TRBV27, the J gene TRBJ2-2, with TRBD2 matching over 7 bases. Germline V gene lookup returns CDR1 MNHEY and CDR2 SMNVEV (reference sequence). Trimming took 4 bases from V and 4 from J; bases not matched to a gene: 6. The CDR3 is 15 residues long. The CDR3 nucleotides are TGTGCCAGCAGTTCCGGGACTACCCGCACCGGGGAGCTGTTTTTT. It is translated as CASSSGTTRTGELFF.

This sequence joins TRBV19 and TRBJ1-1, with unresolved D. The V end was cut by 5 bases, the J end by 1 base, with 8 bases between. CDR1 LNHDA and CDR2 SQIVND come from the germline V gene (reference sequence). This CDR3 comprises 13 residues. The CDR3 is CASSPQRNTEAFF. In nucleotides, the CDR3 is TGTGCCAGTAGTCCACAGAGGAACACTGAAGCTTTCTTT.

This clone was seen a few times. This chain links TRBV5-4 with TRBJ2-7; the match to TRBD1 covers 7 bases. The germline CDR1 and CDR2 sequences are SGHNT and YYREEE (reference sequence). The V gene end was trimmed by 4 bases and the J gene end by 5 bases; junction bases not matched to a gene: 9. The CDR3 sequence is 14 residues long. In DNA, the CDR3 is TGTGCCAGCAGCGCCGGGACAGTCCTCAACGAGCAGTACTTC. Protein: CASSAGTVLNEQYF.

The chain carries TRBV10-2 and TRBJ2-1, with 7 bases aligning to TRBD2. CDR1 is WSHSY and CDR2 is SAAADI in the germline V gene. Losses at the gene ends were 7 bases for V and 3 bases for J; bases not matched to a gene: 6. The CDR3 totals 14 residues. CDR3 sequence (DNA): TGCGCCAGCACCGGGACTACCTACTACAATGAGCAGTTCTTC. Translating gives CASTGTTYYNEQFF.

The chain couples TRBV10-3 to TRBJ2-5; TRBD1 matches 10 bases. The CDR3 spans 14 residues. The V and J ends lost 6 bases and 3 bases, in that order; junction bases with no gene match: 4. The germline CDR1 and CDR2 sequences are ENHRY and SYGVKD. As DNA, the CDR3 is TGTGCCATCAGCGCCGGGACAGGGGAAGAGACCCAGTACTTC. This sequence encodes CAISAGTGEETQYF.

The chain links TRBV27 to TRBJ1-6, with TRBD1 matching over 9 bases. The CDR3 has 14 residues. CDR1 and CDR2 (germline): MNHEY, SMNVEV (reference sequence). V shed 4 bases and J 9 bases; nucleotides not matched to a gene: 4. CDR3 sequence (DNA): TGTGCCAGCAGTTGGGACAGGGTTGGTTCACCCCTCCACTTT. Protein product: CASSWDRVGSPLHF.

The gene calls are TRBV11-2 and TRBJ2-1; D gene uncertain. Looked up from germline, CDR1 is SGHAT and CDR2 is FQNNGV. V lost 2 bases and J 0 bases, leaving 11 bases between the germline ends. The CDR3 length is 16 residues. DNA of the CDR3: TGTGCCAGCAGCTTACGAGGAGATAGCTCCTACAATGAGCAGTTCTTC. It encodes CASSLRGDSSYNEQFF.

The DNA for the CDR3 is TGCAGCGTCCAACGGGGGAACACTGAAGCTTTCTTT. This gives the protein CSVQRGNTEAFF. J is TRBJ1-1 and V is TRBV29-1; D gene ambiguous. Germline values: CDR1 SQVTM, CDR2 ANQGSEA. The ends were cut back, 6 bases at V and 1 base at J, with 9 bases in the middle. CDR3 length: 12 residues.

This clone was found once. This sequence joins TRBV18 and TRBJ2-5; 10 bases fit TRBD1. The CDR3 runs to 17 residues. The V gene's germline CDR1 is KGHSH and CDR2 LQKENI. Losses at the gene ends were 4 bases for V and 2 bases for J; bases not matched to a gene: 10. In DNA form, the CDR3 reads TGTGCCAGCTCACGAAGCGGACAGGGGGTGGCTCAAGAGACCCAGTACTTC. Amino acid sequence: CASSRSGQGVAQETQYF.

The chain joins TRBV6-5 to TRBJ1-2; 9 positions agree with TRBD1. CDR1 is MNHEY and CDR2 is SVGAGI in the germline V gene. The CDR3 is 13 amino acids. The J segment lost 2 bases and the V segment lost 7 bases, leaving 2 bases of the junction unmatched. The CDR3 nucleotides are TGTGCCAGCATTGGACAGGGGAACTATGGCTACACCTTC. The encoded protein is CASIGQGNYGYTF.

This clone was recorded a few times. V gene TRBV9 combines with J gene TRBJ1-1; D remains ambiguous. Germline V lookup: CDR1 SGDLS, CDR2 YYNGEE. Trimming removed 7 bases from V and 0 bases from J, with 7 bases in between. The CDR3 has 12 amino acids. CDR3 bases: TGTGCCAGCGGCAGGCTGAACACTGAAGCTTTCTTT. This gives the protein CASGRLNTEAFF.

The rearrangement uses TRBV7-9 and TRBJ1-2, with D maybe TRBD1 (5 bases). V lost 4 bases and J lost 1, with 13 bases in between. CDR3 size: 15 residues. Germline CDR1 is SEHNR and CDR2 is FQNEAQ (reference sequence). The CDR3 sequence is CASSSGDGINYGYTF. CDR3 DNA sequence: TGTGCCAGCAGCTCGGGGGACGGGATTAACTATGGCTACACCTTC.